The rows below give T cell receptor beta chains drawn from one sample of a study of control samples from healthy donors and cancer patients. TCRdb's table, derived via immunoSEQ multiplex PCR, lists solely in-frame clones and lacks some. Altogether 40,000 to 55,000 clones are present, more than 70% being singletons, with the ten largest covering more than 1.5%. Source material: PBMCs. These receptors originate from a man aged 40-50 years with colorectal cancer. Each CDR3 is given with its conserved first and last residue. Each record gives: V gene, J gene, D gene, clone size, CDR3 DNA, CDR3 protein. D genes are given only for firm matches. Clone size appears in some rows only: once, few, many, or a class for an expanded clone.

>TRBV28|TRBJ2-7|.|.
TGTGCCAGCAGTTTCACCCTTAGGCGGGTAAACTACGAGCAGTACTTC
CASSFTLRRVNYEQYF
>TRBV5-1|TRBJ1-2|TRBD1|once
TGCGCCAGCAGCTTGAGAGCAGGGGGCTATGGCTACACCTTC
CASSLRAGGYGYTF
>TRBV11-2|TRBJ2-1|.|.
TGTGCCAGCTGGGACTCCGAGGGATCCTACAATGAGCAGTTCTTC
CASWDSEGSYNEQFF
>TRBV7-9|TRBJ2-5|TRBD2|.
TGTGCCAGCAGCTTAGGGGCGGGAGTAGAGACCCAGTACTTC
CASSLGAGVETQYF
>TRBV11-3|TRBJ1-3|.|.
TGTGCCAGCGTCGACGGGGGTGCTGGAAACACCATATATTTT
CASVDGGAGNTIYF
>TRBV6-5|TRBJ2-3|.|.
TGTGCCAGCAGTTACGTGGGAAGCACAGATACGCAGTATTTT
CASSYVGSTDTQYF
>TRBV18|TRBJ2-7|.|.
TGTGCCAGCTCATTCACGGGTCAGGGGAGCTCCTACGAGCAGTACTTC
CASSFTGQGSSYEQYF
>TRBV19|TRBJ2-7|TRBD2|few
TGTGCCAGTAGTGAGGGACTAGCGGGATACGAGCAGTACTTC
CASSEGLAGYEQYF
>TRBV5-1|TRBJ2-1|.|.
TGCGCCAGCAGCGATAGCCCGGGGAGAAATGAGCAGTTCTTC
CASSDSPGRNEQFF
>TRBV2|TRBJ1-5|TRBD1|.
TGTGCCAGCAGTGAACTTGGAGGGGGCATTCAGCCCCAGCATTTT
CASSELGGGIQPQHF
>TRBV3-1/TRBV3-2|TRBJ2-3|.|.
TGTGCCAGCAGCCCACTGGGCAGGCCCGATACGCAGTATTTT
CASSPLGRPDTQYF
>TRBV9|TRBJ1-2|.|.
TGTGCCAGCAGCGTAGAATTAGCCACACCCTATGGCTACACCTTC
CASSVELATPYGYTF
>TRBV7-5|TRBJ1-2|.|.
TGTGCCAGAAGCTTTATGACAGGGGTAGACGGGGGTGGCTACACCTTC
CARSFMTGVDGGGYTF
>TRBV2|TRBJ2-1|TRBD2|.
TGTGCCAGCAAGACCTTCCTAGCGGGAGCGTTCCTACCTTCCTACAATGAGCAGTTCTTC
CASKTFLAGAFLPSYNEQFF
>TRBV6-5|TRBJ1-6|TRBD1|once
TGTGCCAGCAGTTATGGGACAGATTATAATTCACCCCTCCACTTT
CASSYGTDYNSPLHF
>TRBV12-3/TRBV12-4|TRBJ2-5|.|once
TGTGCCAGCAGTTTTGAAGGAGAGACCCAGTACTTC
CASSFEGETQYF